This is a list of T cell receptor beta chains from one sample in a study of T cell clusters in autoimmune cytopenias. TCRdb reprocessed the multiplex PCR reads and keeps a single row for each CDR3 protein, giving no DNA. The repertoire table contains approximately 11,000 distinct CDR3 sequences. The same data also contributed to another study, on T cell repertoires in aging, cancer and after chemotherapy.

Specimen: peripheral blood. Every receptor here comes from a human donor in good health. The CDR3 runs from the conserved cysteine through the conserved F or W. Each record gives: clone size, V gene, J gene, CDR3 protein. The listing skips clone size in some rows; elsewhere it reads once, few, many or a size class.

abundance: NA
v_gene: TRBV6-5
j_gene: TRBJ1-2
CDR3aa: CASSYRGQGAYGYTF

abundance: NA
v_gene: TRBV6-5
j_gene: TRBJ1-2
CDR3aa: CASSYNRVYTF

abundance: NA
v_gene: TRBV5-1
j_gene: TRBJ1-1
CDR3aa: CASSATMTKGTEAFF

abundance: NA
v_gene: TRBV27
j_gene: TRBJ2-3
CDR3aa: CASTGRTSAYTDTQYF

abundance: NA
v_gene: TRBV5-1
j_gene: TRBJ2-1
CDR3aa: CASSGGGPHEQFF

abundance: medium-sized
v_gene: TRBV15
j_gene: TRBJ2-2
CDR3aa: CATREALTGELFF

abundance: NA
v_gene: TRBV15
j_gene: TRBJ1-1
CDR3aa: CATSRGASRYRDTEAFF

abundance: medium-sized
v_gene: TRBV11-1
j_gene: TRBJ2-3
CDR3aa: CASSLWEETSTDTQYF

abundance: NA
v_gene: TRBV19
j_gene: TRBJ2-7
CDR3aa: CASSIQSPAGPNNEQYF

abundance: NA
v_gene: TRBV12-3/TRBV12-4
j_gene: TRBJ2-2
CDR3aa: CASSYGGITGELFF

abundance: medium-sized
v_gene: TRBV15
j_gene: TRBJ2-1
CDR3aa: CATSIGTGEDEQFF

abundance: NA
v_gene: TRBV6-2/TRBV6-3
j_gene: TRBJ2-1
CDR3aa: CASSTPGGSSYNEQFF

abundance: NA
v_gene: TRBV5-6
j_gene: TRBJ2-1
CDR3aa: CASSLLLLYNEQFF

abundance: NA
v_gene: TRBV15
j_gene: TRBJ1-3
CDR3aa: CATRGESSGNTIYF

abundance: NA
v_gene: TRBV19
j_gene: TRBJ1-1
CDR3aa: CASSQGQDSREAFF

abundance: NA
v_gene: TRBV24-1
j_gene: TRBJ2-5
CDR3aa: CATAGSSVGTQYF

abundance: medium-sized
v_gene: TRBV27
j_gene: TRBJ2-7
CDR3aa: CASSLSGLEQYF

abundance: medium-sized
v_gene: TRBV27
j_gene: TRBJ2-6
CDR3aa: CASSGRKGANVLTF

abundance: NA
v_gene: TRBV19
j_gene: TRBJ1-2
CDR3aa: CASNFRGQVYGYTF

abundance: NA
v_gene: TRBV13
j_gene: TRBJ2-5
CDR3aa: CASSRLDRVGETQYF

abundance: NA
v_gene: TRBV6-1
j_gene: TRBJ1-6
CDR3aa: CASWGNSPLHF

abundance: NA
v_gene: TRBV18
j_gene: TRBJ1-4
CDR3aa: CASSALQGANEKLFF

abundance: medium-sized
v_gene: TRBV19
j_gene: TRBJ2-1
CDR3aa: CASSIDQGPPPVNEQFF

abundance: NA
v_gene: TRBV6-6
j_gene: TRBJ1-6
CDR3aa: CASRPRVSSSYNSPLHF

abundance: NA
v_gene: TRBV6-5
j_gene: TRBJ1-1
CDR3aa: CASSQGGTEAFF

abundance: NA
v_gene: TRBV6-2/TRBV6-3
j_gene: TRBJ2-1
CDR3aa: CASSLPGLAGGEQFF

abundance: NA
v_gene: TRBV27
j_gene: TRBJ1-6
CDR3aa: CASSLAAGTVSSPLHF

abundance: NA
v_gene: TRBV18
j_gene: TRBJ2-2
CDR3aa: CASSPKTGGPGANTGELFF

abundance: NA
v_gene: TRBV13
j_gene: TRBJ2-5
CDR3aa: CASSLGQSHRQETQYF

abundance: medium-sized
v_gene: TRBV6-1
j_gene: TRBJ2-7
CDR3aa: CASSESRYEQYF

abundance: NA
v_gene: TRBV6-5
j_gene: TRBJ2-6
CDR3aa: CASSYSGANVLTF

abundance: medium-sized
v_gene: TRBV18
j_gene: TRBJ1-3
CDR3aa: CASSPPSRDGTIYF

abundance: NA
v_gene: TRBV6-2/TRBV6-3
j_gene: TRBJ2-7
CDR3aa: CASSQDRAVNEQYF

abundance: medium-sized
v_gene: TRBV6-1
j_gene: TRBJ1-4
CDR3aa: CASSQNEKLFF

abundance: NA
v_gene: TRBV6-5
j_gene: TRBJ2-3
CDR3aa: CASSYSGRGTDTQYF

abundance: NA
v_gene: TRBV6-2/TRBV6-3
j_gene: TRBJ1-2
CDR3aa: CASSYGQYGYGYTF

abundance: NA
v_gene: TRBV18
j_gene: TRBJ2-5
CDR3aa: CASSPSLQETQYF